Detailed here is one T cell receptor (beta chain). This CDR3 contains 13 residues. Germline V gives CDR1 SQVTM, CDR2 ANQGSEA. V was cut by 3 bases and J by 0 bases, with 5 bases left in between. These data come from a study of T cell changes during pregnancy in multiple sclerosis. The repertoire was sequenced with immunoSEQ multiplex PCR; TCRdb's copy has only in-frame clones and lacks some. The table includes around 52,000 clones, just under 90% detected once. The chain has TRBV29-1 and TRBJ1-4; perhaps TRBD1 as D (5 bases). The specimen sequenced was peripheral blood from another person, used as feeder cells. This receptor was identified in a human donor whose cells served as feeder cells for cultures in a pregnancy study. CDR3 protein: CSVETATNEKLFF. DNA for the CDR3: TGCAGCGTTGAGACAGCAACTAATGAAAAACTGTTTTTT.